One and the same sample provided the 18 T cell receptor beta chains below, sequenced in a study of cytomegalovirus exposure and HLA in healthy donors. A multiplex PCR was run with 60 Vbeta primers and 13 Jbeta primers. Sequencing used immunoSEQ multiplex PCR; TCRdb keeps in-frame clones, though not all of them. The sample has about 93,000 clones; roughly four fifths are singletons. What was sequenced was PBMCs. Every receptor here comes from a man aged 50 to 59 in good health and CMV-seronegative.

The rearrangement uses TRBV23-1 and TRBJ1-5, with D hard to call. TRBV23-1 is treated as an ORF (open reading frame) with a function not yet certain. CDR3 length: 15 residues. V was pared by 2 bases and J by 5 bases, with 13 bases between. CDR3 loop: CASSQEEGDDQPQHF. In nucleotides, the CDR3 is TGCGCCAGCAGTCAAGAGGAGGGTGATGATCAGCCCCAGCATTTT.

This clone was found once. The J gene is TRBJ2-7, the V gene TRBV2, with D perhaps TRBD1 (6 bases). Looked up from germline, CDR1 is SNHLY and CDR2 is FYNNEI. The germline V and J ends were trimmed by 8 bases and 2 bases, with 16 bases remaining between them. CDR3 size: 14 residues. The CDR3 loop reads CASGRGSGAYEQYF. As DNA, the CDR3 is TGTGCCAGCGGTAGGGGGAGCGGAGCCTACGAGCAGTACTTC.

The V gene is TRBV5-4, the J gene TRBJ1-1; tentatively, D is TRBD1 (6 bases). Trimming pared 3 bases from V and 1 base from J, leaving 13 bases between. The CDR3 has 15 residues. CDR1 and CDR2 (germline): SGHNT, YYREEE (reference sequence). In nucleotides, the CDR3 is TGTGCCAGCAGCTCACCGACAGGAGGGAACACTGAAGCTTTCTTT. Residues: CASSSPTGGNTEAFF.

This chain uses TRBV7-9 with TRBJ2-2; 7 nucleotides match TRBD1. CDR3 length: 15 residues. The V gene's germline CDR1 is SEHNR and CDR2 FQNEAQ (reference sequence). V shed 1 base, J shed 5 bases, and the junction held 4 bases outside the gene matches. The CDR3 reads CASSLDRGFTGELFF. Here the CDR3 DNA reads TGTGCCAGCAGCTTAGACAGGGGATTTACCGGGGAGCTGTTTTTT.

The CDR3 loop is CASSMGGLAGVTGELFF. The CDR3 DNA reads as TGTGCCAGTAGTATGGGCGGACTAGCGGGTGTGACCGGGGAGCTGTTTTTT. The chain has TRBV19 and TRBJ2-2, with 11 bases aligning to TRBD2. This CDR3 has 17 residues. Germline V gives CDR1 LNHDA, CDR2 SQIVND (reference sequence). The V segment lost 3 bases and the J segment 5 bases; nucleotides outside the gene matches: 8.

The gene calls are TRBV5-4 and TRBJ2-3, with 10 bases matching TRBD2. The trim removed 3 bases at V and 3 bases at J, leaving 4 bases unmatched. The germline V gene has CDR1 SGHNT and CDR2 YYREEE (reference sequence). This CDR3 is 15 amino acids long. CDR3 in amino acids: CASSSSSGSTDTQYF. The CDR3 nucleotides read TGTGCCAGCAGCTCCTCTAGCGGGAGTACAGATACGCAGTATTTT.

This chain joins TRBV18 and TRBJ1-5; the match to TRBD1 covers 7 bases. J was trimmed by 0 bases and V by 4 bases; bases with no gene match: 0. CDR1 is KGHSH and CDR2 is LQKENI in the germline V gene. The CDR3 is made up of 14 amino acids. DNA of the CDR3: TGTGCCAGCTCACGACAGGGTAGCAATCAGCCCCAGCATTTT. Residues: CASSRQGSNQPQHF. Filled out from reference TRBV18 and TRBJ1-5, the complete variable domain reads NAGVMQNPRHLVRRRGQEARLRCSPMKGHSHVYWYRQLPEEGLKFMVYLQKENIIDESGMPKERFSAEFPKEGPSILRIQQVVRGDSAAYFCASSRQGSNQPQHFGDGTRLSIL.

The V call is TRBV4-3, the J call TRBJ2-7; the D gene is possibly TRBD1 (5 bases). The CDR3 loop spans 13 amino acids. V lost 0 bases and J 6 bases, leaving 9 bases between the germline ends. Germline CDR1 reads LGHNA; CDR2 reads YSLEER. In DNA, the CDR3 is TGCGCCAGCAGCCAAGACAGGGTTACCGAGCAGTACTTC. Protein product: CASSQDRVTEQYF.

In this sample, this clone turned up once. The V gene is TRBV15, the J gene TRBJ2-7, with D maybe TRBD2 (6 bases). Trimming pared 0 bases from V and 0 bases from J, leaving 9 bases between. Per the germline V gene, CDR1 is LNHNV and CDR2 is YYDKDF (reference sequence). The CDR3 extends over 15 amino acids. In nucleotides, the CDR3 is TGTGCCACCAGCAGAGACCTAGCGTACTCCTACGAGCAGTACTTC. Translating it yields CATSRDLAYSYEQYF.

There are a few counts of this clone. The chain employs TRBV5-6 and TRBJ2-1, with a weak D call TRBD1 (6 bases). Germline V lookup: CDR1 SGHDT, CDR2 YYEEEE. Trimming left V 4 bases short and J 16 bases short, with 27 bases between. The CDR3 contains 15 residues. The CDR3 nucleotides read TGTGCCAGCAGCCTACTCACAGGGTCGGTTGGGTCAAAATTCTTC. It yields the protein CASSLLTGSVGSKFF.

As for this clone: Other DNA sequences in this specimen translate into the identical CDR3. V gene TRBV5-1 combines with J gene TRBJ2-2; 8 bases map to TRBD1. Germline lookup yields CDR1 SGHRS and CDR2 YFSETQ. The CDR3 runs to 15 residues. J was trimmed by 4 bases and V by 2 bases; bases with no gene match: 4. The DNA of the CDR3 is TGCGCCAGCAGCTTACCAGGGGGCGGCACCGGGGAGCTGTTTTTT. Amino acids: CASSLPGGGTGELFF.

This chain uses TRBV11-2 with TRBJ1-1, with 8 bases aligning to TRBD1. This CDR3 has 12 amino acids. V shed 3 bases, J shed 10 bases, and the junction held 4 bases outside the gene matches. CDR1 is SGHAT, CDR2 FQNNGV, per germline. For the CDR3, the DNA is TGTGCCAGCAGCTTCGGACAGGGAGCAGCTTTCTTT. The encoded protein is CASSFGQGAAFF. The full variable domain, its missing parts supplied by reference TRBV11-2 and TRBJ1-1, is EAGVAQSPRYKIIEKRQSVAFWCNPISGHATLYWYQQILGQGPKLLIQFQNNGVVDDSQLPKDRFSAERLKGVDSTLKIQPAKLEDSAVYLCASSFGQGAAFFGQGTRLTVV.

The CDR3 loop reads CAISDGGNLVGTDTQYF. For the CDR3, the DNA is TGTGCCATCAGTGACGGCGGGAATCTAGTCGGCACAGATACGCAGTATTTT. The chain has TRBV10-3 and TRBJ2-3, with D perhaps TRBD2 (6 bases). The length of the CDR3 is 17 residues. V lost 3 bases and J 1 base, leaving 17 bases between the germline ends. CDR1 and CDR2 (germline): ENHRY, SYGVKD.

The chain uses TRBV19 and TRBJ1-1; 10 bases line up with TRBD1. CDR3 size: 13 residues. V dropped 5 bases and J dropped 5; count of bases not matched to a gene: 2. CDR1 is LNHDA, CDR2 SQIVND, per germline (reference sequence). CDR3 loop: CASSQDRGTEAFF. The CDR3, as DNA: TGTGCCAGTAGTCAGGACAGGGGGACTGAAGCTTTCTTT.

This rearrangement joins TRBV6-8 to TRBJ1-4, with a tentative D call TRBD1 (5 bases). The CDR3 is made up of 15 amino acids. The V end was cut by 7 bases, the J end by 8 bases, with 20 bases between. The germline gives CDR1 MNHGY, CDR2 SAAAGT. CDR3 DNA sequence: TGTGCCAGCAACTACACCGAGGGGAGGCAGGAAAAACTGTTTTTT. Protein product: CASNYTEGRQEKLFF.

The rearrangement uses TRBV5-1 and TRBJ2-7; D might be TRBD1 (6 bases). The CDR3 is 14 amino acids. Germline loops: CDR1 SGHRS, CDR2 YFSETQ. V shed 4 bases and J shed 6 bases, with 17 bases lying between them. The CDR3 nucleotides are TGCGCCAGCAGCGCGGACAGATTGTACTCCGAGCAGTACTTC. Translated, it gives CASSADRLYSEQYF.

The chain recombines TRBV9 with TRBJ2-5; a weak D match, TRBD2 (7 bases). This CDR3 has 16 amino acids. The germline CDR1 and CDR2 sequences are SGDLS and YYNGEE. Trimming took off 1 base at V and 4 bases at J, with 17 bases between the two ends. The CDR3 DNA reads TGTGCCAGCAGCGTACAAGGGGGGGTAAGGGGAGAGACCCAGTACTTC. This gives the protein CASSVQGGVRGETQYF. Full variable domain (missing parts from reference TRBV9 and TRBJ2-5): DSGVTQTPKHLITATGQRVTLRCSPRSGDLSVYWYQQSLDQGLQFLIQYYNGEERAKGNILERFSAQQFPDLHSELNLSSLELGDSALYFCASSVQGGVRGETQYFGPGTRLLVL.

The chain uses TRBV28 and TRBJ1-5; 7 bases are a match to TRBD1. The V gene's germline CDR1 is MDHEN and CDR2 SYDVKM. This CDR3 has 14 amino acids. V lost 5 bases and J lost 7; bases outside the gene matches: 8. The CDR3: CASSGTAFHQPQHF. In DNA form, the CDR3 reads TGTGCCAGCAGTGGGACAGCCTTCCACCAGCCCCAGCATTTT.